This T cell receptor beta chain was recovered during a study of beta chain features in type 1 diabetes. The germline CDR1 and CDR2 sequences are SGHRS and YFSETQ. This CDR3 has 13 amino acids. Between the trimmed V and J ends, which lost 5 bases and 5 bases, there was a span of 14 bases. Every bit of the isolated RNA underwent reverse transcription, so sequencing read expressed TCRB transcripts. Average read counts of stem cell-like memory T cell samples were approximately 1 million. Clones were read by immunoSEQ multiplex PCR, and TCRdb kept only the in-frame ones, dropping some. Of over 100,000 clones listed, 30% to 50% were seen once; the top ten hold about 0.063%.

This receptor was obtained from a woman under 30 in good health. This sequence joins TRBV5-1 and TRBJ2-7; D may be TRBD1 (6 bases). The material sequenced was stem cell memory CD4+ T cells from blood. CDR3 protein: CASSLSPGDEQYF. For the CDR3, the DNA is TGCGCCAGCAGTTTATCCCCAGGGGACGAGCAGTACTTC.